Described below is a single TCR beta chain sequence and its context. What it binds is not known. Other DNA sequences in the sample encode the same CDR3. Amplification used 60 Vbeta primers and 13 Jbeta primers. The data were produced by immunoSEQ multiplex PCR, yet TCRdb's version contains in-frame clones alone and is incomplete. The table has just over 25,000 clones, 70% seen once; the top ten hold about 4.7%. This entry belongs to a study of cytomegalovirus exposure and HLA in healthy donors. Study outcomes and limitations: A previous analysis found most TCR beta V segments productive roughly 90% or roughly 30% of the time.

The CDR3 runs 13 residues. Trimming shortened V by 2 bases and J by 1 base, and 6 bases separated the two germline ends. CDR1 and CDR2 from the germline V gene are MNHEY and SVGAGI. Sequences were obtained from PBMCs. The sequence was obtained from a woman aged 45 to 65 in good health and CMV-seronegative. This chain uses TRBV6-5 with TRBJ2-7; unclear D gene. Written as DNA, the CDR3 is TGTGCCAGCAGTTACGGCGGTTCCTACGAGCAGTACTTC. It yields the protein CASSYGGSYEQYF.